This TCR beta chain was sequenced in a study of blood T cell repertoires in COVID-19. The overall study: Samples came from the United States, Italy and Spain, spanning acute and convalescent COVID-19.

Only in-frame clones appear in the TCRdb table, and some are missing; sequencing was by immunoSEQ multiplex PCR. The table includes nearly 350,000 clones, over 75% detected once. Looked up from germline, CDR1 is SQVTM and CDR2 is ANQGSEA. V lost 6 bases and J 5 bases, leaving 13 bases between the germline ends. This CDR3 has 12 amino acids. Participants' own reports of clinical history determined their cohort assignment. All recovered Cohort 3 donors got two negative PCRs, got clearance, or saw symptom resolution. This clonotype originated in a woman in her 30s who had recovered from COVID-19. Input material: PBMCs or T cells enriched from blood (not recorded which). This chain links TRBV29-1 with TRBJ1-2; D call uncertain. The CDR3 coding sequence is TGCAGCGTGGATAAGGGAGCTTATGGCTACACCTTC. Translated: CSVDKGAYGYTF. The full variable domain, with the rest looked up from reference TRBV29-1 and TRBJ1-2, is SAVISQKPSRDICQRGTSLTIQCQVDSQVTMMFWYRQQPGQSLTLIATANQGSEATYESGFVIDKFPISRPNLTFSTLTVSNMSPEDSSIYLCSVDKGAYGYTFGSGTRLTVV.